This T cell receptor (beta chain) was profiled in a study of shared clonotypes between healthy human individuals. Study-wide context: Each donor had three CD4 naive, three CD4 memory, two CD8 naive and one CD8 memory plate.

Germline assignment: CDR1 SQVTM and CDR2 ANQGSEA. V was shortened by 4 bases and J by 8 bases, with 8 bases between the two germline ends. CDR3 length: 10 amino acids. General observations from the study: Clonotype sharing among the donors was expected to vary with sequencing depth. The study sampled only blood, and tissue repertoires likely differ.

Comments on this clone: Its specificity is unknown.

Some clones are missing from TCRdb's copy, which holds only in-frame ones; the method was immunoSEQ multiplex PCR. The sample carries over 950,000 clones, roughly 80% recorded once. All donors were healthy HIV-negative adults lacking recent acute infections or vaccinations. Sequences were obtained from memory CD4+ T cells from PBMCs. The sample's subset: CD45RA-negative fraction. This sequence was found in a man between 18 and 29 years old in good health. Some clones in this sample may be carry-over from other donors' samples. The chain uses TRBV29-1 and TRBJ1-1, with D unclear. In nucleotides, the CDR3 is TGCAGCGTTGTTCAACGGGAAGCTTTCTTT. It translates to CSVVQREAFF.